This T cell receptor (beta chain) was sequenced during a study of blood T cell repertoires in COVID-19. Study background: Sources were T cells, B-cell-depleted T cells, or PBMCs; the material itself was cDNA or gDNA.

V dropped 4 bases and J dropped 4; count of bases not matched to a gene: 15. This CDR3 contains 17 residues. Germline V gene data show CDR1 as SGHRS and CDR2 as YFSETQ. This clone was found once. Here immunoSEQ multiplex PCR was the method, and the copy in TCRdb shows in-frame clones only, minus some. The sample shows approximately 81,000 clones, around 91% of them seen only once. The sequence derives from a man between 65 and 79 years old with active or convalescent COVID-19. The specimen sequenced was peripheral blood. This chain links TRBV5-1 with TRBJ2-7, with 9 bases fitting TRBD1. The chain's CDR3 is CASSPEGTGTGSYEQYF. The CDR3, as DNA: TGCGCCAGCAGCCCCGAGGGAACCGGGACAGGGTCTTACGAGCAGTACTTC.